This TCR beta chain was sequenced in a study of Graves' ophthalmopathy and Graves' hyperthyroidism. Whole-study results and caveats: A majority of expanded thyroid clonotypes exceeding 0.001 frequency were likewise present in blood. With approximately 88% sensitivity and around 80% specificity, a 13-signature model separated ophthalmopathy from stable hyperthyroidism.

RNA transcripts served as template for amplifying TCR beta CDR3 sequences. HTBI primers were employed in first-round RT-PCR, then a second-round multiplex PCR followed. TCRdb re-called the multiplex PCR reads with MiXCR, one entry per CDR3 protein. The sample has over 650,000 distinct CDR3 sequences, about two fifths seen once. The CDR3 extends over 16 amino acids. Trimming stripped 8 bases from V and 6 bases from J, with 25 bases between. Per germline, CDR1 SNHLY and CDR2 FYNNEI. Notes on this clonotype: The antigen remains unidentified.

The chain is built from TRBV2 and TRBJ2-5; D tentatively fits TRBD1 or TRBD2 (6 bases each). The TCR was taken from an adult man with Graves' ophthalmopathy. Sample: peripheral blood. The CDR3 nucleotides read TGTGCCAGCCGGGAGTTGGAGGGGGGCCTCCGTCAGACCCAGTACTTC. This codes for CASRELEGGLRQTQYF.